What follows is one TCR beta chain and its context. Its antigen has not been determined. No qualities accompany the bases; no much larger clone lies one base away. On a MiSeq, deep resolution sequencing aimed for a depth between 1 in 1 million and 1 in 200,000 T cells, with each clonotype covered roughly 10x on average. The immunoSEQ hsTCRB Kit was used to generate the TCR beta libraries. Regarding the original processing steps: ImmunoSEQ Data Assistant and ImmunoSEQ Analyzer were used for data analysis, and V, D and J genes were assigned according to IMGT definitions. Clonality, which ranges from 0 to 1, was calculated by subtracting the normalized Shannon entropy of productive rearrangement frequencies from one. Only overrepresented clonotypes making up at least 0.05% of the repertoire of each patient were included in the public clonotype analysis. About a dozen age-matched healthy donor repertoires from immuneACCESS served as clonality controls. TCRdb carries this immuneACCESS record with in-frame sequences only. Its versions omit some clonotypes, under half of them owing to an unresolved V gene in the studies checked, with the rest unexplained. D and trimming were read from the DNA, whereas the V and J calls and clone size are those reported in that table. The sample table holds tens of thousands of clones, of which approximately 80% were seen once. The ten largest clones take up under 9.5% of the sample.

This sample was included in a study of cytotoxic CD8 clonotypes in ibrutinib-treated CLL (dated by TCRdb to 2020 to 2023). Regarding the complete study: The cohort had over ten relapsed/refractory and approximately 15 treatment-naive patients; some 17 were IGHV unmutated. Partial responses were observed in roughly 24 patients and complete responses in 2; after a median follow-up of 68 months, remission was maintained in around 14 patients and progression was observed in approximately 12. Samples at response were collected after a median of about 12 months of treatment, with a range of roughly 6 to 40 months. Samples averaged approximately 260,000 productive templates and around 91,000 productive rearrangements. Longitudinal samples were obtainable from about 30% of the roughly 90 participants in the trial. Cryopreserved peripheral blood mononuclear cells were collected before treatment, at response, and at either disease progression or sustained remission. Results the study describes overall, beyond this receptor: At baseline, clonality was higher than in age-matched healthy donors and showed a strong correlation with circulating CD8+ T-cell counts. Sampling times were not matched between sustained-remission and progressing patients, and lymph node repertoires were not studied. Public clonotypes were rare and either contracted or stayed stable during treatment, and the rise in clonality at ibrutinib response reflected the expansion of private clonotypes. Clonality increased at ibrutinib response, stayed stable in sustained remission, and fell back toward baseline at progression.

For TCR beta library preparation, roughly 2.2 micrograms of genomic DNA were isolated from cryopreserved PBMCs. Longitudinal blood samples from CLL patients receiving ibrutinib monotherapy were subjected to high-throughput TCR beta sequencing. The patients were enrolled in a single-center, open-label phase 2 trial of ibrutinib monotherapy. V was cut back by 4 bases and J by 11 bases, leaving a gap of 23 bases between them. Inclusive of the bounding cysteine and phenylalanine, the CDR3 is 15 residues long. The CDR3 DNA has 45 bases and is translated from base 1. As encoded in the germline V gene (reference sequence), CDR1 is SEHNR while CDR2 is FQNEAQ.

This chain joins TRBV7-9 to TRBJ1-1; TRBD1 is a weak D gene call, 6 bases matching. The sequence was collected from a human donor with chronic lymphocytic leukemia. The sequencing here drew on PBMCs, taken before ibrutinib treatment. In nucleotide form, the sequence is TGTGCCAGCAGCTCCTGGTCTGCAGGGGAGTTTAGGGCTTTCTTT. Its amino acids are CASSSWSAGEFRAFF.